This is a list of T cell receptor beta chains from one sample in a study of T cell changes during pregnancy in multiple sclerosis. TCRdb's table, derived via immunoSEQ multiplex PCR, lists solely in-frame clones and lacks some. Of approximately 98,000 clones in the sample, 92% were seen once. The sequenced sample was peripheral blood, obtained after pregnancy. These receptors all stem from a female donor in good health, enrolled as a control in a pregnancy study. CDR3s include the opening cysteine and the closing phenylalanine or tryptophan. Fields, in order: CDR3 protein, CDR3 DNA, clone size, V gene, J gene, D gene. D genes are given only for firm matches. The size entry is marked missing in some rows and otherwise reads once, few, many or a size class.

CDR3: CASSRGLVGELFF; DNA: TGTGCCAGCAGCCGCGGACTGGTCGGGGAGCTGTTTTTT; size: -; V: TRBV5-8; J: TRBJ2-2; D: -
CDR3: CASSFAGRANEQFF; DNA: TGTGCCAGCAGCTTTGCCGGGAGGGCCAATGAGCAGTTCTTC; size: -; V: TRBV7-9; J: TRBJ2-1; D: TRBD2
CDR3: CASRTSGTEQYF; DNA: TGTGCCAGCCGGACTAGCGGGACCGAGCAGTACTTC; size: -; V: TRBV7-8; J: TRBJ2-7; D: TRBD2
CDR3: CASAGVGSSGNTIYF; DNA: TGTGCCAGCGCCGGGGTGGGGAGCTCTGGAAACACCATATATTTT; size: -; V: TRBV28; J: TRBJ1-3; D: -
CDR3: CASSPGRLGPTQYF; DNA: TGTGCCAGCTCACCAGGGAGACTAGGGCCTACGCAGTATTTT; size: -; V: TRBV18; J: TRBJ2-3; D: -
CDR3: CASSSPDQPQHF; DNA: TGTGCCAGCAGCTCACCGGATCAGCCCCAGCATTTT; size: -; V: TRBV7-8; J: TRBJ1-5; D: -
CDR3: CASRDGGRVGELFF; DNA: TGTGCCAGCAGAGACGGAGGGCGGGTCGGGGAGCTGTTTTTT; size: -; V: TRBV28; J: TRBJ2-2; D: -
CDR3: CASRLQGSAKVTEAFF; DNA: TGTGCCAGCAGGCTTCAGGGTTCAGCCAAGGTTACTGAAGCTTTCTTT; size: once; V: TRBV28; J: TRBJ1-1; D: -
CDR3: CAISSDRATNYGYTF; DNA: TGTGCCATCAGTAGTGACAGGGCTACTAACTATGGCTACACCTTC; size: few; V: TRBV10-3; J: TRBJ1-2; D: TRBD1
CDR3: CASSEGTGYDYGYTF; DNA: TGTGCCAGCAGCGAGGGGACAGGGTACGACTATGGCTACACCTTC; size: -; V: TRBV9; J: TRBJ1-2; D: TRBD1
CDR3: CASSLAETKNTEAFF; DNA: TGCGCCAGCAGCTTGGCCGAGACAAAGAACACTGAAGCTTTCTTT; size: -; V: TRBV5-1; J: TRBJ1-1; D: -
CDR3: CASRATGQLYEQYF; DNA: TGTGCCAGCAGGGCGACAGGGCAACTCTACGAGCAGTACTTC; size: -; V: TRBV2; J: TRBJ2-7; D: TRBD1
CDR3: CASSPRDRYGYTF; DNA: TGTGCCAGCTCACCTCGGGACAGATATGGCTACACCTTC; size: -; V: TRBV18; J: TRBJ1-2; D: TRBD1
CDR3: CASSQDRGDLNTIYF; DNA: TGCGCCAGCAGCCAGGACAGGGGGGATTTAAACACCATATATTTT; size: -; V: TRBV4-1; J: TRBJ1-3; D: TRBD1
CDR3: CASSKAGNSGGPDPLNEQFF; DNA: TGTGCCAGCAGCAAAGCGGGGAATAGCGGGGGGCCCGACCCTCTCAATGAGCAGTTCTTC; size: -; V: TRBV21-1; J: TRBJ2-1; D: -
CDR3: CASSQIPSAQFNYEQYF; DNA: TGTGCCAGCAGCCAGATCCCCTCAGCGCAATTTAACTACGAGCAGTACTTC; size: once; V: TRBV7-9; J: TRBJ2-7; D: -
CDR3: CASSSPRGTANSGNTIYF; DNA: TGTGCCAGCAGCTCACCACGGGGGACGGCGAACTCTGGAAACACCATATATTTT; size: -; V: TRBV7-9; J: TRBJ1-3; D: -
CDR3: CASSSSAGGGELFF; DNA: TGTGCCAGCAGCTCCAGCGCAGGGGGCGGGGAGCTGTTTTTT; size: -; V: TRBV7-9; J: TRBJ2-2; D: TRBD1
CDR3: CASRFPSSGGETQYF; DNA: TGTGCAAGTCGCTTTCCCTCTAGCGGGGGAGAGACCCAGTACTTC; size: -; V: TRBV12-2; J: TRBJ2-5; D: -
CDR3: CASSLTGTDRNTEAFF; DNA: TGCGCCAGCAGCTTAACAGGTACCGACCGGAACACTGAAGCTTTCTTT; size: -; V: TRBV5-1; J: TRBJ1-1; D: -
CDR3: CASSGLVSVGNGQPQHF; DNA: TGTGCCAGTAGTGGCCTTGTTAGCGTAGGGAATGGTCAGCCCCAGCATTTT; size: -; V: TRBV19; J: TRBJ1-5; D: -
CDR3: CASSAGIQNTEAFF; DNA: TGTGCCAGCAGCGCGGGGATTCAGAACACTGAAGCTTTCTTT; size: -; V: TRBV5-4; J: TRBJ1-1; D: -
CDR3: CASSQPGKPYEQYF; DNA: TGTGCCAGCTCGCAACCGGGAAAGCCCTACGAGCAGTACTTC; size: -; V: TRBV18; J: TRBJ2-7; D: -
CDR3: CASSGRAPLHF; DNA: TGTGCCAGCAGTGGGAGGGCACCCCTCCACTTT; size: few; V: TRBV2; J: TRBJ1-6; D: -
CDR3: CASSFGTSGTGELFF; DNA: TGTGCCAGCAGTTTTGGGACTAGCGGCACCGGGGAGCTGTTTTTT; size: -; V: TRBV28; J: TRBJ2-2; D: TRBD2
CDR3: CASSYSAVDYNEQFF; DNA: TGTGCCAGCAGTTACTCGGCGGTGGACTACAATGAGCAGTTCTTC; size: -; V: TRBV6-6; J: TRBJ2-1; D: -
CDR3: CASRLSGSVVTQYF; DNA: TGTGCCAGCAGGCTTAGCGGGAGTGTGGTGACCCAGTACTTC; size: -; V: TRBV5-4; J: TRBJ2-5; D: TRBD2
CDR3: CASSPRPGQGFEQYF; DNA: TGCGCCAGCAGTCCGCGGCCGGGACAGGGATTCGAGCAGTACTTC; size: -; V: TRBV5-1; J: TRBJ2-7; D: TRBD1
CDR3: CASSRTRGDEQFF; DNA: TGCGCCAGCAGCCGTACAAGGGGCGATGAGCAGTTCTTC; size: -; V: TRBV5-1; J: TRBJ2-1; D: -
CDR3: CASSTSVSYEQYF; DNA: TGTGCCAGCAGCACTAGCGTCTCCTACGAGCAGTACTTC; size: -; V: TRBV27; J: TRBJ2-7; D: TRBD2
CDR3: CASGRSGGGHYNEQFF; DNA: TGTGCCAGCGGAAGGAGTGGGGGGGGTCACTACAATGAGCAGTTCTTC; size: -; V: TRBV2; J: TRBJ2-1; D: TRBD2
CDR3: CASSQVRRPYEQFF; DNA: TGTGCCAGCAGCCAAGTTAGGAGACCCTATGAGCAGTTCTTC; size: -; V: TRBV11-2; J: TRBJ2-1; D: -
CDR3: CASSPRTAINTEAFF; DNA: TGTGCCAGCTCACCGCGGACAGCGATTAACACTGAAGCTTTCTTT; size: -; V: TRBV18; J: TRBJ1-1; D: -
CDR3: CASSPGLAGAYNEQFF; DNA: TGTGCCAGCAGCCCCGGACTAGCGGGGGCTTACAATGAGCAGTTCTTC; size: -; V: TRBV7-8; J: TRBJ2-1; D: TRBD2
CDR3: CASSNGRASGETQYF; DNA: TGTGCCAGCAGCAACGGGAGGGCCTCAGGGGAGACCCAGTACTTC; size: once; V: TRBV5-6; J: TRBJ2-5; D: TRBD2
CDR3: CASSTQRGLAYEQYF; DNA: TGTGCCAGCAGTACTCAGCGGGGACTTGCCTACGAGCAGTACTTC; size: -; V: TRBV28; J: TRBJ2-7; D: TRBD2
CDR3: CASSQTSGGTYSTDTQYF; DNA: TGTGCCAGCAGCCAGACTAGCGGGGGAACCTATAGCACAGATACGCAGTATTTT; size: once; V: TRBV9; J: TRBJ2-3; D: TRBD2
CDR3: CASQDGGGADTQYF; DNA: TGTGCCAGCCAGGACGGTGGGGGGGCAGATACGCAGTATTTT; size: once; V: TRBV28; J: TRBJ2-3; D: TRBD2
CDR3: CASGSPRTSGDTQYF; DNA: TGTGCTAGTGGTTCCCCGAGGACTAGCGGAGATACGCAGTATTTT; size: once; V: TRBV12-5; J: TRBJ2-3; D: TRBD2
CDR3: CASSPFTWGGEGNEQYF; DNA: TGTGCCAGCTCACCTTTCACCTGGGGGGGTGAGGGGAACGAGCAGTACTTC; size: -; V: TRBV18; J: TRBJ2-7; D: TRBD2
CDR3: CSVEVGAGGASNYGYTF; DNA: TGCAGCGTTGAAGTCGGGGCAGGGGGTGCTTCTAATTATGGCTACACCTTC; size: once; V: TRBV29-1; J: TRBJ1-2; D: TRBD1
CDR3: CAISESIGVTGANVLTF; DNA: TGTGCCATCAGTGAGTCGATCGGGGTTACTGGGGCCAACGTCCTGACTTTC; size: once; V: TRBV10-3; J: TRBJ2-6; D: -
CDR3: CASSFTRGGGRQETQYF; DNA: TGTGCCAGCAGCTTCACCCGAGGCGGGGGACGCCAAGAGACCCAGTACTTC; size: -; V: TRBV7-8; J: TRBJ2-5; D: TRBD2
CDR3: CASSLTGRGTEAFF; DNA: TGTGCCAGCAGTTTGACGGGGCGGGGCACTGAAGCTTTCTTT; size: -; V: TRBV28; J: TRBJ1-1; D: -
CDR3: CASRGWGASGGSYEQYF; DNA: TGTGCCAGCAGGGGTTGGGGGGCTAGCGGGGGGTCGTACGAGCAGTACTTC; size: -; V: TRBV2; J: TRBJ2-7; D: TRBD2
CDR3: CASSFRAGHTDTQYF; DNA: TGTGCCAGCAGCTTTCGAGCGGGGCACACAGATACGCAGTATTTT; size: -; V: TRBV5-6; J: TRBJ2-3; D: TRBD2
CDR3: CARDRAGTEAFF; DNA: TGTGCCAGAGACAGGGCCGGCACTGAAGCTTTCTTT; size: once; V: TRBV27; J: TRBJ1-1; D: TRBD1
CDR3: CASSNYRGSNQPQHF; DNA: TGTGCCAGCAGTAACTACAGGGGAAGCAATCAGCCCCAGCATTTT; size: -; V: TRBV27; J: TRBJ1-5; D: TRBD1
CDR3: CASSPSTGRTSGYTF; DNA: TGTGCCAGTAGTCCGTCGACAGGGAGGACTAGCGGCTACACCTTC; size: -; V: TRBV19; J: TRBJ1-2; D: TRBD1
CDR3: CASSVDRTGSYEQYF; DNA: TGCGCCAGCAGTGTGGACAGAACGGGCTCCTACGAGCAGTACTTC; size: -; V: TRBV10-2; J: TRBJ2-7; D: -
CDR3: CAWTVGGVSYNEQFF; DNA: TGTGCCTGGACAGTTGGCGGGGTATCGTACAATGAGCAGTTCTTC; size: few; V: TRBV30; J: TRBJ2-1; D: -
CDR3: CASSSGVLGIQYF; DNA: TGTGCCAGCAGCTCGGGAGTCTTGGGCATTCAGTACTTC; size: -; V: TRBV9; J: TRBJ2-4; D: -
CDR3: CASSRGGGTGDYGYTF; DNA: TGTGCCAGCAGCCGAGGGGGTGGGACAGGGGACTATGGCTACACCTTC; size: -; V: TRBV5-4; J: TRBJ1-2; D: TRBD1
CDR3: CASSITGGDQPQHF; DNA: TGTGCCAGCAGCATCACAGGGGGCGATCAGCCCCAGCATTTT; size: -; V: TRBV13; J: TRBJ1-5; D: TRBD1
CDR3: CASSQGLRTPLGEQYF; DNA: TGCGCCAGCAGCCAAGGGTTAAGGACTCCGCTTGGCGAGCAGTACTTC; size: few; V: TRBV4-1; J: TRBJ2-7; D: -
CDR3: CASSLGSGRSGTQYF; DNA: TGTGCCAGCAGCTTGGGTAGCGGGAGGTCTGGTACGCAGTATTTT; size: -; V: TRBV11-3; J: TRBJ2-3; D: TRBD2